Below are 20 T cell receptor beta chains sequenced from a single sample in a study of CD8+CD57+ T cells in acquired aplastic anemia. Genomic DNA acted as the template from which TCR beta VDJ combination and CDR3 sequence profiling were carried out. TCRdb recomputed calls from the reads with MiXCR, one row per CDR3 protein. The profile shows 400,000 to 500,000 distinct CDR3 sequences, 55% to 70% of them singletons. The sequenced sample was sorted CD4+, CD8+, or CD8+CD57+ T cells (not recorded which) from PBMCs. These receptors all stem from a human donor in good health, serving as a control.

This chain uses TRBV7-2 with TRBJ1-5; no definite D call. The ends were cut back, 1 base at V and 11 bases at J, with 18 bases in the middle. The CDR3 extends over 15 amino acids. The germline V gene has CDR1 SGHTA and CDR2 FQGNSA. The CDR3 loop is CASSLVSLGRETQHF. The CDR3 bases are TGTGCCAGCAGCTTAGTTTCCCTAGGCCGAGAGACCCAGCATTTT.

J is TRBJ2-7 and V is TRBV7-2, with 13 bases identical to TRBD2. Trimming at V came to 3 bases and at J to 13 bases, leaving 12 bases not matched to a gene. Germline values: CDR1 SGHTA, CDR2 FQGNSA. The CDR3 sequence is 15 residues long. The CDR3 DNA reads TGTGCCAGCAGCTTGGGACTAGCGGGGCACCAAGAGACCTACTTC. Protein product: CASSLGLAGHQETYF. Complete variable domain (other parts from reference TRBV7-2 and TRBJ2-7): GAGVSQSPSNKVTEKGKDVELRCDPISGHTALYWYRQSLGQGLEFLIYFQGNSAPDKSGLPSDRFSAERTGGSVSTLTIQRTQQEDSAVYLCASSLGLAGHQETYFGPGTRLTVT.

There are many counts of this clonotype. For the CDR3, the DNA is TGCAGTGCTAGAGAACCGCACAAGGAGACCCAGTACTTC. It yields the protein CSAREPHKETQYF. The rearrangement links TRBV20-1 to TRBJ2-5; D remains unclear. The length of the CDR3 is 13 residues. V was pared by 0 bases and J by 5 bases, with 10 bases between. CDR1 is DFQATT and CDR2 is SNEGSKA in the germline V gene (reference sequence).

The genes are TRBV25-1 and TRBJ1-3; no clear D. Germline assignment: CDR1 MGHDK and CDR2 SYGVNS. Trimming took off 3 bases at V and 0 bases at J, with 9 bases between the two ends. The CDR3 consists of 15 residues. The CDR3 region is CASSDYSNSGNTIYF. CDR3 bases: TGTGCCAGCAGTGATTACAGTAACTCTGGAAACACCATATATTTT.

CDR3 amino acids: CASSVLRDTYEQYF. Written as DNA, the CDR3 is TGTGCCAGCAGTGTGCTCCGGGACACATACGAGCAGTACTTC. V and J are TRBV12-3 or TRBV12-4 and TRBJ2-7; a possible D gene is TRBD1 (6 bases). This CDR3 spans 14 amino acids. V was cut by 5 bases and J by 4 bases, with 15 bases left in between.

On this clonotype: Germline is not matched at one junction end, which may reflect a read error. CDR3 sequence: CSARDTEALF. The CDR3 nucleotides read TGCAGTGCTAGAGACACAGAGGCTTTGTTT. This chain links TRBV20-1 with TRBJ1-1; no reliable D call. From germline, CDR1 is DFQATT and CDR2 SNEGSKA (reference sequence). The CDR3 is 10 amino acids.

The chain has TRBV29-1 and TRBJ1-2, with D uncertain. The CDR3 spans 11 residues. Trimming took 7 bases from V and 2 from J, leaving 8 bases between them. CDR1 is SQVTM, CDR2 ANQGSEA, per germline. This chain's CDR3 is CSARENYGYTF. CDR3 bases: TGCAGCGCCCGGGAGAACTATGGCTACACCTTC.

On this clonotype itself: This is likely a read error, given that the CDR3 carries no conserved phenylalanine or tryptophan at its end. The limits of the CDR3 on the DNA are not certain, so only TCRdb's listed CDR3 is given. The V call is TRBV10-3, the J call TRBJ1-6; the table's D call TRBD1 went unverified against the DNA. The CDR3 contains 9 residues when both ends are counted. Germline V gene data show CDR1 as ENHRY and CDR2 as SYGVKD. CDR3 protein: CASSVAPRR.

CDR3 sequence: CASSHPPQDRGYTF. In nucleotides, the CDR3 is TGTGCCAGCAGCCATCCACCCCAGGACCGTGGCTACACCTTC. The chain combines TRBV2 with TRBJ1-2, with no clear D. The V gene's germline CDR1 is SNHLY and CDR2 FYNNEI. The CDR3 has 14 residues. The V gene lost 6 bases and the J gene lost 7 bases, with 18 bases spanning the gap.

Notes on this clonotype: This could be a read error, since a much larger clone is one nucleotide away. The J gene is TRBJ2-7, the V gene TRBV2; D ambiguous. Trimming cost V 3 bases and J 4 bases, with 4 bases left between them. The CDR3 runs to 11 residues. Germline-derived CDR1 and CDR2 are SNHLY and FYNNEI. Here the CDR3 DNA reads TGTGCCAGCAGTGAGCAGTACGAGCAGTACTTC. Its protein is CASSEQYEQYF.

The chain links TRBV11-2 to TRBJ2-7, with 7 bases lining up with TRBD1. Per the germline V gene, CDR1 is SGHAT and CDR2 is FQNNGV. The CDR3 has 15 residues. Trimming removed 5 bases from V and 2 bases from J; junction bases left unmatched: 9. CDR3 bases: TGTGCCAGCAGCCTATCCGGGACAGTTGCCTACGAGCAGTACTTC. Its translation: CASSLSGTVAYEQYF. The variable domain in full, with the rest retrieved from reference TRBV11-2 and TRBJ2-7, is EAGVAQSPRYKIIEKRQSVAFWCNPISGHATLYWYQQILGQGPKLLIQFQNNGVVDDSQLPKDRFSAERLKGVDSTLKIQPAKLEDSAVYLCASSLSGTVAYEQYFGPGTRLTVT.

This sequence joins TRBV20-1 and TRBJ2-7; D is perhaps TRBD2 (6 bases). The CDR3 totals 16 residues. The germline gives CDR1 DFQATT, CDR2 SNEGSKA (reference sequence). With 1 base removed from V and 5 bases from J, the gap between germline ends came to 21 bases. The CDR3 protein is CSARGKRGSGTDEQYF. In DNA, the CDR3 is TGCAGTGCTAGAGGGAAACGGGGGTCGGGGACCGACGAGCAGTACTTC.

Only a few counts were recorded for this clonotype. This chain joins TRBV24-1 and TRBJ1-5; D call uncertain. The germline V gene encodes CDR1 KGHDR and CDR2 SFDVKD. The CDR3 extends over 14 amino acids. Trimming cost V 2 bases and J 7 bases, with 11 bases left between them. CDR3 coding DNA: TGTGCCACCAGTGATTCCGCCCGGGCGCAGCCCCAGCATTTT. Its translation: CATSDSARAQPQHF.

V and J are TRBV7-6 and TRBJ1-3; D is unclear. Trimming cost V 7 bases and J 0 bases, with 28 bases left between them. This CDR3 has 20 amino acids. CDR1 is SGHVS, CDR2 FNYEAQ, per germline. The CDR3 reads CASNQDPGDCWSSSGNTIYF. The CDR3, as DNA: TGTGCCAGCAACCAAGATCCGGGAGATTGTTGGTCGTCCTCTGGAAACACCATATATTTT.

On this clonotype: Relative to the germline gene, one junction end is altered; a read error may explain this. The chain recombines TRBV19 with TRBJ1-5; TRBD1 is a possible D gene (5 bases). CDR1 is LNHDA, CDR2 SQIVND, per germline (reference sequence). The CDR3 loop spans 14 amino acids. The CDR3, as DNA: TGCGACTGGGGGGTACATCACAGCAATCAGCCCCAGCATTTT. Protein: CDWGVHHSNQPQHF.

Many counts were recorded for this clonotype. V and J are TRBV20-1 and TRBJ2-7; 8 bases match TRBD1. In germline, CDR1 is DFQATT, CDR2 SNEGSKA (reference sequence). V lost 3 bases to trimming and J lost 2 bases; unmatched junction nucleotides: 9. The CDR3 runs to 15 residues. CDR3 sequence: CSASSVTGVTYEQYF. CDR3 nucleotide sequence: TGCAGTGCTAGTTCAGTGACAGGGGTTACCTACGAGCAGTACTTC.

J is TRBJ1-2 and V is TRBV20-1, with 8 bases that match TRBD1. In germline, CDR1 is DFQATT, CDR2 SNEGSKA (reference sequence). The CDR3 has 13 residues. The CDR3 DNA reads as TGCAGCACCTCGGGGACAGGCTTTGGACGCTACACCTTC. As protein: CSTSGTGFGRYTF.

The chain employs TRBV20-1 and TRBJ1-3, with 8 bases fitting TRBD1. The germline CDR1 and CDR2 sequences are DFQATT and SNEGSKA (reference sequence). V lost 1 base, J lost 8 bases, and 4 bases stayed unmatched. This CDR3 spans 13 amino acids. The CDR3 is CSARGTGSYTIYF. The CDR3 nucleotides are TGCAGTGCTAGAGGGACAGGGTCTTACACCATATATTTT.

A few counts support this clonotype. The chain links TRBV27 to TRBJ1-5; D unresolved. Trimming removed 2 bases at V and 7 bases at J, with 15 bases between. CDR1 and CDR2 (germline): MNHEY, SMNVEV (reference sequence). This CDR3 is built from 15 residues. DNA for the CDR3: TGTGCCAGCAGTTTAATAAGAGGGCCTCTGCAGCCCCAGCATTTT. Its protein product is CASSLIRGPLQPQHF.

The V call is TRBV9, the J call TRBJ2-6; tentatively, D is TRBD1 or TRBD2 (6 bases each). This CDR3 is 12 amino acids long. The V end lost 0 bases, the J end lost 16 bases, and 11 bases lay between the germline ends. Germline V gene lookup returns CDR1 SGDLS and CDR2 YYNGEE. The CDR3 region is CASSVAGAGLTF. The CDR3 DNA reads as TGTGCCAGCAGCGTAGCGGGGGCAGGTCTGACTTTC.